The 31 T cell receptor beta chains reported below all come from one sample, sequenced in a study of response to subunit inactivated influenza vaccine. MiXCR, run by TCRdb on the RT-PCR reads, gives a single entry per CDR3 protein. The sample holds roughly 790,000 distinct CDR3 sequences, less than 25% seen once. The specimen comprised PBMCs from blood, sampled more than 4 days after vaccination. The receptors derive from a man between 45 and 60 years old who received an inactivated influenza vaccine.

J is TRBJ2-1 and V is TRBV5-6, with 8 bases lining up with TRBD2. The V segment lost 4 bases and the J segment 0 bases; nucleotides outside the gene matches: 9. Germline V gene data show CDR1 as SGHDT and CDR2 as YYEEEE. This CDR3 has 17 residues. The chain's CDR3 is CASSADSGNSSYNEQFF. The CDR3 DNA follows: TGTGCCAGCAGCGCGGATAGCGGGAACAGCTCCTACAATGAGCAGTTCTTC.

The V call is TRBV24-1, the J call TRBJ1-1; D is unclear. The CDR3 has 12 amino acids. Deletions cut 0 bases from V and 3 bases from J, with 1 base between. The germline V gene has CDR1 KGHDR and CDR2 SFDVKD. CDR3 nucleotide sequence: TGTGCCACCAGTGATTTGGACACTGAAGCTTTCTTT. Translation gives CATSDLDTEAFF.

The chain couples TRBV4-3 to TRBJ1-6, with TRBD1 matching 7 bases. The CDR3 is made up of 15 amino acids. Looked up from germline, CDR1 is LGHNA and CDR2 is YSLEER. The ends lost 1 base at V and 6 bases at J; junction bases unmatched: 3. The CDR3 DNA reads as TGCGCCAGCAGCCAAGGGGGACAGACTAATTCACCCCTCCACTTT. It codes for CASSQGGQTNSPLHF.

The CDR3 DNA reads as TGCGCCAGCAGCTTGGCGGGGATCGCAGATACGCAGTATTTT. It translates to CASSLAGIADTQYF. This sequence joins TRBV5-1 and TRBJ2-3; D is perhaps TRBD2 (5 bases). Looked up from germline, CDR1 is SGHRS and CDR2 is YFSETQ. Trimming left V 0 bases short and J 4 bases short, with 9 bases between. This CDR3 has 14 residues. The full variable domain, rest sourced from reference TRBV5-1 and TRBJ2-3, is KAGVTQTPRYLIKTRGQQVTLSCSPISGHRSVSWYQQTPGQGLQFLFEYFSETQRNKGNFPGRFSGRQFSNSRSEMNVSTLELGDSALYLCASSLAGIADTQYFGPGTRLTVL.

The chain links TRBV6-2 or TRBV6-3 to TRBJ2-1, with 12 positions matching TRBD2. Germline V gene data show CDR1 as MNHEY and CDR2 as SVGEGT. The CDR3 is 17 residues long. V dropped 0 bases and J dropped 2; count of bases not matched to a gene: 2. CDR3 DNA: TGTGCCAGCAGTTACTCGACTAGCGGGGGCACCTACAATGAGCAGTTCTTC. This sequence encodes CASSYSTSGGTYNEQFF.

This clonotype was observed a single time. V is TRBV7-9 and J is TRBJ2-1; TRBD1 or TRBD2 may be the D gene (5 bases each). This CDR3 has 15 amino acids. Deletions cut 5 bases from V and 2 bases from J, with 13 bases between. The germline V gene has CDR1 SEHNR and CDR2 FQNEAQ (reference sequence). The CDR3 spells CASSTGRIAYNEQFF. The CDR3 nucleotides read TGTGCCAGCAGCACGGGACGGATAGCCTACAATGAGCAGTTCTTC.

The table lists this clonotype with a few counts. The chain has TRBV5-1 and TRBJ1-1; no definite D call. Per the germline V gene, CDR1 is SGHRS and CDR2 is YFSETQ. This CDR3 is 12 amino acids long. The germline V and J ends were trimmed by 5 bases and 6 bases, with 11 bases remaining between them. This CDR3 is CASRMGRAEAFF. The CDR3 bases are TGCGCCAGCAGGATGGGGAGGGCTGAAGCTTTCTTT.

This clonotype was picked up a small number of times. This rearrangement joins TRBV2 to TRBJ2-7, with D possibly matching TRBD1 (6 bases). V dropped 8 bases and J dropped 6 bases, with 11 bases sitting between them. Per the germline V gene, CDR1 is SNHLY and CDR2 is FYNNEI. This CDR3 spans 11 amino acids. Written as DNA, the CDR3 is TGTGCCAGCCACAGGGCCCTCGAGCAGTACTTC. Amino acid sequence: CASHRALEQYF.

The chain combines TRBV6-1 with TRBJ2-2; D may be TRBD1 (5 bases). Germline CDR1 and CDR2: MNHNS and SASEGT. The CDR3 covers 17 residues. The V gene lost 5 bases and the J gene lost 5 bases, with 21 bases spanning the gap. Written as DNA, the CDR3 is TGTGCCAGCAGTAGTGAACTAACAGGACGGTGGACCGGGGAGCTGTTTTTT. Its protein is CASSSELTGRWTGELFF.

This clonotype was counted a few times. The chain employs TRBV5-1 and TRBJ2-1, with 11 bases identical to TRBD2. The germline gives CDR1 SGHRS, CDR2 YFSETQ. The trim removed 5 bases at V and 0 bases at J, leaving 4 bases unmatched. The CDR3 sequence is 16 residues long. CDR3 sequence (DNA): TGCGCCAGCAGACCCGGGACTAGCGGCTCCTACAATGAGCAGTTCTTC. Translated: CASRPGTSGSYNEQFF.

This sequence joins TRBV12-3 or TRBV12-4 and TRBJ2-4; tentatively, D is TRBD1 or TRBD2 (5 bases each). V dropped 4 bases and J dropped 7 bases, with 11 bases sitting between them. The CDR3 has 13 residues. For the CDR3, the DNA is TGTGCCAGCAGTTCCGGGACGGACAACATTCAGTACTTC. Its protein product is CASSSGTDNIQYF.

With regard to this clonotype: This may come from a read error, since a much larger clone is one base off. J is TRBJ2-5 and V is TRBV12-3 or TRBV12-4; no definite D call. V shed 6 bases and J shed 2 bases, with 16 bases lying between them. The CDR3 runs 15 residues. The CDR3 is CASRLLSGRQETQYF. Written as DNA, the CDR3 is TGTGCCAGCAGGTTACTTTCGGGCCGGCAAGAGACCCAGTACTTC.

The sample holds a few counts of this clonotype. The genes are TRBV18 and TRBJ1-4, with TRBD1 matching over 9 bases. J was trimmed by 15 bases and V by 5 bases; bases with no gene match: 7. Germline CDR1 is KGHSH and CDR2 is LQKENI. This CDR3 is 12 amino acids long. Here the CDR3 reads CASSGTGGALFF. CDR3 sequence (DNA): TGTGCCAGCTCAGGCACAGGGGGCGCATTGTTTTTT.

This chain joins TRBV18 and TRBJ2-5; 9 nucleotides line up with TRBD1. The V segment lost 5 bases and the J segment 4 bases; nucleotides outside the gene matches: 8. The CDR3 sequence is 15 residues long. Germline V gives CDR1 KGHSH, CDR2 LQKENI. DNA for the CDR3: TGTGCCAGCTCATCCGGACAGGGGCGGATAGAGACCCAGTACTTC. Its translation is CASSSGQGRIETQYF.

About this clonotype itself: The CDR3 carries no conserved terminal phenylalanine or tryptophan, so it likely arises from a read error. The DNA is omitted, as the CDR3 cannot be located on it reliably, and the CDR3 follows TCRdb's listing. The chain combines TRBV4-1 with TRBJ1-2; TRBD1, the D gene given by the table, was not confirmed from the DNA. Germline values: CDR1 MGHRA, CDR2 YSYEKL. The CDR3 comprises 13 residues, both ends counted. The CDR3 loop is CASSQPRAGGTLV.

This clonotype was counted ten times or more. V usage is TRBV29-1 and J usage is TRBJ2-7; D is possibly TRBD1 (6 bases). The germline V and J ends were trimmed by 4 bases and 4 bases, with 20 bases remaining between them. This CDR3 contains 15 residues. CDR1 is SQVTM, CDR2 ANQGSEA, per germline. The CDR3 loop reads CSVAAGQGNIYEQYF. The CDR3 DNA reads TGCAGCGTTGCCGCGGGCCAGGGGAATATATACGAGCAGTACTTC.

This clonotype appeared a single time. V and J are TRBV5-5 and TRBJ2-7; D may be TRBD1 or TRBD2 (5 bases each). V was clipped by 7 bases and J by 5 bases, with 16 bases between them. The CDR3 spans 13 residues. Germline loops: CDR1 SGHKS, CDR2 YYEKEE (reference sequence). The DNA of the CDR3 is TGTGCCAGCGGCCCGGGGCAGGGCAACGAGCAGTACTTC. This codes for CASGPGQGNEQYF.

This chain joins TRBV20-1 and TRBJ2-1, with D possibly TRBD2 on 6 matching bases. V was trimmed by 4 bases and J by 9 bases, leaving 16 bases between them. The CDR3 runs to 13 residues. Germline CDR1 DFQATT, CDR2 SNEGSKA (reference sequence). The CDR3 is CSANPELAREQFF. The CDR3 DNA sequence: TGCAGTGCTAACCCCGAACTAGCTCGTGAGCAGTTCTTC.

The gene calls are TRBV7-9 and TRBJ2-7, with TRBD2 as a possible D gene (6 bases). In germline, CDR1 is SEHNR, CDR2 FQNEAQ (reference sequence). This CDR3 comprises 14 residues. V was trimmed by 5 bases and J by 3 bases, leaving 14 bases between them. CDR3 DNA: TGTGCCAGCAGCCGTGGGGAGGCAAGCTACGAGCAGTACTTC. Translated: CASSRGEASYEQYF.

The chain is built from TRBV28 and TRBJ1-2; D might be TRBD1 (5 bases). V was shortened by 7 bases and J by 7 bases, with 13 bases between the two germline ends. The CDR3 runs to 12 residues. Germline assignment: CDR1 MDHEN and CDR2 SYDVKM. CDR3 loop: CASTQGWAGYTF. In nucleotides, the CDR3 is TGTGCCAGCACTCAGGGATGGGCTGGCTACACCTTC.

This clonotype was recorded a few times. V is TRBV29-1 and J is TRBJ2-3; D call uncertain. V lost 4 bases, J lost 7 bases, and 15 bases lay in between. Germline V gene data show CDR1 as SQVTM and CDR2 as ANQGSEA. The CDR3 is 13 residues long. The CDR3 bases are TGCAGCGTTGTAAGCCGAATGTTTTATACGCAGTATTTT. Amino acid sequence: CSVVSRMFYTQYF.

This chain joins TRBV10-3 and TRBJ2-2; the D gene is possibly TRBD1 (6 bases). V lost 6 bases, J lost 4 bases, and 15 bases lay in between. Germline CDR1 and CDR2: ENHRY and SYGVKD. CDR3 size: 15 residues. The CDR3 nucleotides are TGTGCCATCAGACCGGACAGCTTTTCCACCGGGGAGCTGTTTTTT. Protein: CAIRPDSFSTGELFF.

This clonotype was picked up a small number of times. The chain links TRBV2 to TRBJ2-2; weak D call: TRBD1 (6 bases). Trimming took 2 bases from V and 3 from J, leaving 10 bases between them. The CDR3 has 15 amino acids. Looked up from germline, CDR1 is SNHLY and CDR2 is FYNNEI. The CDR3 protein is CASSEWGQDTGELFF. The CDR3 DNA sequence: TGTGCCAGCAGTGAATGGGGGCAGGACACCGGGGAGCTGTTTTTT.

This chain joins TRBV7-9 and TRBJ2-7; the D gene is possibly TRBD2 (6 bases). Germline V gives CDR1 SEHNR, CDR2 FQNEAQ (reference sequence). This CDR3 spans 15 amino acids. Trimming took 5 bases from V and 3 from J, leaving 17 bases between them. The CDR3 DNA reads TGTGCCAGCAGCAGGGATGGGGGGTATCTCTACGAGCAGTACTTC. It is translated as CASSRDGGYLYEQYF.

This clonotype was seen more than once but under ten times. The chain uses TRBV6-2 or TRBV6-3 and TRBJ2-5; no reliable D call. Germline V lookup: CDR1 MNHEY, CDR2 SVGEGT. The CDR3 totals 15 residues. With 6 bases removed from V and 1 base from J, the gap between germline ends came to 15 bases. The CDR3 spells CASSPPHVRQETQYF. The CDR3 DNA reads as TGTGCCAGCAGCCCCCCTCATGTCCGCCAAGAGACCCAGTACTTC.

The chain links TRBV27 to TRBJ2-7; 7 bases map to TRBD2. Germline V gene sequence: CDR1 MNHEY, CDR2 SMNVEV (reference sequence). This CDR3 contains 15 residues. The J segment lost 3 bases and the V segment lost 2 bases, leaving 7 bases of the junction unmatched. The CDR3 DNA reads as TGTGCCAGCAGTTTAGGCCAAGCGGGGTACTACGAGCAGTACTTC. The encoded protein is CASSLGQAGYYEQYF.

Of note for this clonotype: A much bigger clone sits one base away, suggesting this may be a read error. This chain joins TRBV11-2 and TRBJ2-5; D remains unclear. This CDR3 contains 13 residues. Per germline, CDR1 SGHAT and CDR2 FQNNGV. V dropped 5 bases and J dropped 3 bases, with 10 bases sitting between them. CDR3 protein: CASSHGPKETQYF. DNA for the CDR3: TGTGCCAGCAGCCACGGACCTAAAGAGACCCAGTACTTC.

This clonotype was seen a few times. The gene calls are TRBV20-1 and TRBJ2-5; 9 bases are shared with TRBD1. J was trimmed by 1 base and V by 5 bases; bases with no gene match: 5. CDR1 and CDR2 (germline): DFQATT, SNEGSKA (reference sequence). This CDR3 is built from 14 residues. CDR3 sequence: CSAGRDRAQETQYF. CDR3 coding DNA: TGCAGTGCTGGCCGGGACAGGGCCCAAGAGACCCAGTACTTC.

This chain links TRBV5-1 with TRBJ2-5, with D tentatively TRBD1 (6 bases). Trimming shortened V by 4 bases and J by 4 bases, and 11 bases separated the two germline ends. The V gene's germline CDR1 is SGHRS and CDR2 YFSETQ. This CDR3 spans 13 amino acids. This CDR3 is CASSKTGLETQYF. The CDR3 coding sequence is TGCGCCAGCAGCAAGACAGGTCTAGAGACCCAGTACTTC. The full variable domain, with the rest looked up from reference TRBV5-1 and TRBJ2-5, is KAGVTQTPRYLIKTRGQQVTLSCSPISGHRSVSWYQQTPGQGLQFLFEYFSETQRNKGNFPGRFSGRQFSNSRSEMNVSTLELGDSALYLCASSKTGLETQYFGPGTRLLVL.

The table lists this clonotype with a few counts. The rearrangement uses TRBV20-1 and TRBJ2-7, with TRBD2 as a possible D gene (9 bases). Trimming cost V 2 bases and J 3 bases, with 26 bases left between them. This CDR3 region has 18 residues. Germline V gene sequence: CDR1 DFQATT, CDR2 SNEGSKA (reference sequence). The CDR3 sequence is CSARTSGQGALFNYEQYF. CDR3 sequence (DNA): TGCAGTGCTAGAACTAGCGGGCAGGGGGCTCTCTTTAACTACGAGCAGTACTTC.

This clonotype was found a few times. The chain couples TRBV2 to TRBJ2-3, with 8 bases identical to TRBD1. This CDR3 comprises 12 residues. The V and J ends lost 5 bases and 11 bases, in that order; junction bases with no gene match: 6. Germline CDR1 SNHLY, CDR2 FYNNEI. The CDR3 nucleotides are TGTGCCAGCAGTCGAACAGGGGGAGGGCAGTATTTT. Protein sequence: CASSRTGGGQYF.